The sequence of this T cell receptor (beta chain) was determined in a study of Graves' ophthalmopathy and Graves' hyperthyroidism. Study information: Before any treatment, peripheral blood was taken at the initial diagnosis. Study observations and caveats: In blood, most expanded thyroid clonotypes above 0.001 frequency were also detected. With roughly 88% sensitivity and more than 75% specificity, a 13-signature model separated ophthalmopathy from stable hyperthyroidism.

The length of the CDR3 is 14 residues. Deletions cut 0 bases from V and 1 base from J, with 6 bases between. In germline, CDR1 is MNHEY, CDR2 SVGEGT. This clonotype was seen many times. Its target is unknown. As the starting material, over 9.5 ml of fresh peripheral blood yielded the PBMCs. Investigators amplified TCR beta CDR3 regions from RNA transcripts. After a first-round RT-PCR with HTBI primers, a second-round multiplex PCR was run. TCRdb used MiXCR to reprocess the multiplex PCR reads, holding one entry per CDR3 protein. This table holds more than 40,000 distinct CDR3 sequences, 50% to 65% found once.

This TCR came from an adult man with Graves' ophthalmopathy. The rearrangement joins TRBV6-2 or TRBV6-3 to TRBJ1-1; D is unresolved. The sequencing sample was made of peripheral blood. The CDR3 region is CASSYSPRNTEAFF. For the CDR3, the DNA is TGTGCCAGCAGTTACTCGCCGAGGAACACTGAAGCTTTCTTT.